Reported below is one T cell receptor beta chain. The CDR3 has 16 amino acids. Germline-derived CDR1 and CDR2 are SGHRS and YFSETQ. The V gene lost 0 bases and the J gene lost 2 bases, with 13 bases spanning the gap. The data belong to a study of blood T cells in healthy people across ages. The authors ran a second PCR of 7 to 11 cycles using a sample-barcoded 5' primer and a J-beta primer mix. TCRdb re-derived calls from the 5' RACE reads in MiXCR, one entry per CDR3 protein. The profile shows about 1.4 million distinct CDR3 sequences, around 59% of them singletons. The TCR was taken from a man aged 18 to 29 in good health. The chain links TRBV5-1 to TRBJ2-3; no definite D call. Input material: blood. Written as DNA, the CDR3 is TGCGCCAGCAGCTTGGGGTCCAGGATCCTCACAGATACGCAGTATTTT. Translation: CASSLGSRILTDTQYF.